This passage covers 29 T cell receptor beta chains from one sample sequenced in a study of cytomegalovirus exposure and HLA in healthy donors. Amplification used 60 Vbeta primers and 13 Jbeta primers. TCRdb's table, derived via immunoSEQ multiplex PCR, lists solely in-frame clones and lacks some. The data show 150,000 to 200,000 clones, around 81% seen once. The specimen sequenced was PBMCs. The origin of the receptors is a woman aged 25-40 years in good health and CMV-seropositive.

The V call is TRBV30, the J call TRBJ2-7; D unclear. V was clipped by 2 bases and J by 6 bases, with 14 bases between them. The germline CDR1 and CDR2 sequences are GTSNPN and SVGIG (reference sequence). The CDR3 is 13 residues long. The CDR3 DNA follows: TGTGCCTGGAGTCCCCCCCACAGTTCCGAGCAGTACTTC. Residues: CAWSPPHSSEQYF. The whole variable domain, filled in from reference TRBV30 and TRBJ2-7, reads SQTIHQWPATLVQPVGSPLSLECTVEGTSNPNLYWYRQAAGRGLQLLFYSVGIGQISSEVPQNLSASRPQDRQFILSSKKLLLSDSGFYLCAWSPPHSSEQYFGPGTRLTVT.

This clone appeared a few times. The chain employs TRBV7-2 and TRBJ2-7; 7 nucleotides match TRBD2. V dropped 1 base and J dropped 2; count of bases not matched to a gene: 5. This CDR3 has 15 amino acids. Germline V gives CDR1 SGHTA, CDR2 FQGNSA. CDR3 coding DNA: TGTGCCAGCAGCTTAGGGCGGGGGAACGCCTACGAGCAGTACTTC. Translated, it gives CASSLGRGNAYEQYF.

The chain couples TRBV4-1 to TRBJ2-5; TRBD2 agrees at 10 bases. The last part of the DNA fits TRBJ2-7 better; the J call may be wrong. This CDR3 has 15 residues. The germline V gene has CDR1 MGHRA and CDR2 YSYEKL. The chain's CDR3 is CASSQDLAGGYEQYF. The CDR3 DNA sequence: TGCGCCAGCAGCCAAGATTTAGCGGGAGGTTACGAGCAGTACTTC.

A word on this clone: An end of the junction does not agree with germline; a read error may underlie this. The sample has other DNA sequences that encode this CDR3 too. The gene calls are TRBV6-6 and TRBJ1-5, with 7 nucleotides matching TRBD1. The CDR3 has 15 residues. Looked up from germline, CDR1 is MNHNY and CDR2 is SVGAGI (reference sequence). In nucleotides, the CDR3 is TGCGCCAGCAGAGTGACAGGGATCAAGAATCAGCCCCAGCATTTT. The encoded protein is CASRVTGIKNQPQHF.

J is TRBJ2-5 and V is TRBV9, with a weak D call TRBD1 (6 bases). This CDR3 is 14 amino acids long. V shed 1 base and J shed 5 bases, with 12 bases lying between them. From germline, CDR1 is SGDLS and CDR2 YYNGEE. The CDR3 region is CASSVSAGDETQYF. In DNA form, the CDR3 reads TGTGCCAGCAGCGTATCAGCAGGGGATGAGACCCAGTACTTC.

V is TRBV21-1 and J is TRBJ2-7; the tabulated D call, TRBD1, remains unverified against the DNA. TRBV21-1 is tagged as a pseudogene. The CDR3 length is 15 residues. CDR3 sequence (DNA): TGTGCCAGCACTACCACCGACAGGGGTTTAGGCGAGCAGTACTTC. This sequence encodes CASTTTDRGLGEQYF.

V usage is TRBV5-4 and J usage is TRBJ2-5, with a tentative D call TRBD1 (6 bases). V dropped 6 bases and J dropped 2 bases, with 14 bases sitting between them. The CDR3 has 14 residues. Germline CDR1 is SGHNT and CDR2 is YYREEE (reference sequence). The CDR3 reads CASTSHRVQETQYF. The CDR3 DNA sequence: TGTGCCAGCACATCACACAGGGTACAAGAGACCCAGTACTTC.

The chain links TRBV6-5 to TRBJ2-1; D ambiguous. The germline CDR1 and CDR2 sequences are MNHEY and SVGAGI. This CDR3 spans 13 amino acids. V was cut by 6 bases and J by 2 bases, with 8 bases left in between. CDR3 nucleotide sequence: TGTGCCAGCAGGAACCTACCCTACAATGAGCAGTTCTTC. This translates into CASRNLPYNEQFF.

The rearrangement joins TRBV5-1 to TRBJ2-1; 14 bases fit TRBD2. The trim removed 4 bases at V and 7 bases at J, leaving 1 base unmatched. Looked up from germline, CDR1 is SGHRS and CDR2 is YFSETQ. The CDR3 totals 14 residues. The CDR3 region is CASSRLAGGNEQFF. As DNA, the CDR3 is TGCGCCAGCAGCCGACTAGCGGGGGGGAATGAGCAGTTCTTC.

This clone was detected only a few times. V gene TRBV5-1 combines with J gene TRBJ2-1; TRBD2 matches 8 bases. The germline gives CDR1 SGHRS, CDR2 YFSETQ. V trimming: 1 base; J trimming: 12 bases; junction bases outside the gene matches: 12. CDR3 length: 15 residues. The CDR3 sequence is CASSLLGTSQYSQFF. In DNA form, the CDR3 reads TGCGCCAGCAGCTTGCTAGGGACTAGTCAGTATTCGCAGTTCTTC.

The chain recombines TRBV30 with TRBJ1-5; possible D gene TRBD1, 5 bases. V lost 2 bases to trimming and J lost 0 bases, with 11 bases between them. CDR3 size: 15 residues. In germline, CDR1 is GTSNPN, CDR2 SVGIG (reference sequence). The CDR3 DNA reads TGTGCCTGGAGTCCCCAGGGATATAGCAATCAGCCCCAGCATTTT. This gives the protein CAWSPQGYSNQPQHF.

This clone was seen just once. The chain combines TRBV2 with TRBJ1-1; no firm D call. CDR1 is SNHLY, CDR2 FYNNEI, per germline. V lost 9 bases and J lost 0, with 11 bases in between. The CDR3 length is 13 residues. CDR3: CASAVGMNTEAFF. CDR3 coding DNA: TGTGCCAGTGCGGTAGGCATGAACACTGAAGCTTTCTTT.

The chain links TRBV30 to TRBJ1-1, with a possible D match to TRBD1 (6 bases). With 0 bases removed from V and 6 bases from J, the gap between germline ends came to 14 bases. This CDR3 spans 14 amino acids. Germline V gene sequence: CDR1 GTSNPN, CDR2 SVGIG (reference sequence). The CDR3 DNA reads TGTGCCTGGAGTGTACAACGGGGGGCCGCTGAAGCTTTCTTT. It yields the protein CAWSVQRGAAEAFF.

This chain joins TRBV9 and TRBJ1-2, with unresolved D. Trimming left V 1 base short and J 4 bases short, with 5 bases between. Looked up from germline, CDR1 is SGDLS and CDR2 is YYNGEE. CDR3 size: 12 residues. The CDR3 nucleotides read TGTGCCAGCAGCGTAAGCGGCTATGGCTACACCTTC. The encoded protein is CASSVSGYGYTF. The full variable domain, rest sourced from reference TRBV9 and TRBJ1-2, is DSGVTQTPKHLITATGQRVTLRCSPRSGDLSVYWYQQSLDQGLQFLIQYYNGEERAKGNILERFSAQQFPDLHSELNLSSLELGDSALYFCASSVSGYGYTFGSGTRLTVV.

This clone was seen only once. The genes are TRBV27 and TRBJ1-1; 7 bases are shared with TRBD1. Germline CDR1 MNHEY, CDR2 SMNVEV (reference sequence). After removal of 5 bases from V and 6 bases from J, the junction contained 12 bases not matched to a gene. CDR3 length: 15 residues. CDR3 residues: CASSALWTGSAEAFF. CDR3 in DNA: TGTGCCAGCAGTGCGCTCTGGACAGGTTCAGCTGAAGCTTTCTTT.

V gene TRBV5-6 combines with J gene TRBJ2-3; D remains unclear. The CDR3 covers 12 residues. The V end lost 4 bases, the J end lost 6 bases, and 9 bases lay between the germline ends. CDR1 SGHDT and CDR2 YYEEEE come from the germline V gene. CDR3 coding DNA: TGTGCCAGCAGCCTATCATCCGATACGCAGTATTTT. This translates into CASSLSSDTQYF.

V gene TRBV7-9 combines with J gene TRBJ1-2; D call uncertain. Germline CDR1 is SEHNR and CDR2 is FQNEAQ (reference sequence). This CDR3 comprises 11 residues. Trimming removed 6 bases from V and 7 bases from J, with 9 bases in between. CDR3 protein: CASREYSGYTF. In DNA form, the CDR3 reads TGTGCCAGCAGGGAGTACTCTGGCTACACCTTC.

CDR3 bases: TGTGCCAGCAGCTTGTGGTTGGCAGGGTCGGCCACTGAAGCTTTCTTT. Protein: CASSLWLAGSATEAFF. V is TRBV5-4 and J is TRBJ1-1, with D possibly being TRBD1 (5 bases). CDR1 is SGHNT, CDR2 YYREEE, per germline (reference sequence). The V end lost 1 base, the J end lost 4 bases, and 17 bases lay between the germline ends. This CDR3 is 16 amino acids long.

The chain combines TRBV13 with TRBJ1-5, with 7 bases fitting TRBD1. Germline V lookup: CDR1 PRHDT, CDR2 FYEKMQ (reference sequence). The CDR3 contains 16 residues. The V and J ends lost 5 bases and 2 bases, in that order; junction bases with no gene match: 9. The CDR3, as DNA: TGTGCCAGCAGCCGTAGCAGGGGGGACCGCAATCAGCCCCAGCATTTT. Translation gives CASSRSRGDRNQPQHF.

V is TRBV2 and J is TRBJ1-2; D remains ambiguous. Germline CDR1 and CDR2: SNHLY and FYNNEI. The CDR3 has 13 amino acids. Trimming shortened V by 3 bases and J by 9 bases, and 14 bases separated the two germline ends. CDR3 sequence: CASSEDRESSYTF. CDR3 nucleotides: TGTGCCAGCAGTGAGGACCGGGAATCGAGCTACACCTTC.

J is TRBJ2-7 and V is TRBV25-1, with no clear D. CDR3 length equals 15 residues. V was clipped by 3 bases and J by 2 bases, with 14 bases between them. From germline, CDR1 is MGHDK and CDR2 SYGVNS. The CDR3 region is CASSDSSGSTYEQYF. CDR3 in DNA: TGTGCCAGCAGTGATTCATCCGGGTCCACCTACGAGCAGTACTTC.

The chain uses TRBV7-2 and TRBJ2-5; unclear D gene. The CDR3 loop spans 11 amino acids. CDR1 is SGHTA, CDR2 FQGNSA, per germline. Trimming left V 4 bases short and J 2 bases short, with 2 bases between. The CDR3 region has the DNA TGTGCCAGCAGCTCTCAAGAGACCCAGTACTTC. It codes for CASSSQETQYF.

V usage is TRBV2 and J usage is TRBJ1-2, with a weak D call TRBD1 (6 bases). The V gene lost 4 bases and the J gene lost 13 bases, with 16 bases spanning the gap. From germline, CDR1 is SNHLY and CDR2 FYNNEI. This CDR3 spans 12 amino acids. DNA for the CDR3: TGTGCCAGCAGTGTGGAACAGGGTGGGGGCACCTTC. Translation gives CASSVEQGGGTF.

This clone was seen more than once but under ten times. This chain joins TRBV2 and TRBJ2-1, with D possibly matching TRBD1 (6 bases). V was shortened by 5 bases and J by 0 bases, with 14 bases between the two germline ends. This CDR3 contains 16 residues. In germline, CDR1 is SNHLY, CDR2 FYNNEI. In DNA, the CDR3 is TGTGCCAGCAGTACAAAGACAGGAATCTCCTACAATGAGCAGTTCTTC. It translates to CASSTKTGISYNEQFF.

The chain recombines TRBV2 with TRBJ2-7; 8 nucleotides match TRBD2. The junction had 5 bases not matched to a gene; V was cut back by 1 base and J by 0 bases. This CDR3 is 16 amino acids long. Germline lookup yields CDR1 SNHLY and CDR2 FYNNEI. CDR3 in DNA: TGTGCCAGCAGTGAAGTCGCCGGGAGGGCCTCCTACGAGCAGTACTTC. Protein: CASSEVAGRASYEQYF.

This rearrangement joins TRBV10-3 to TRBJ2-7; 9 positions agree with TRBD1. V was pared by 9 bases and J by 0 bases, with 9 bases of the junction left unmatched. The CDR3 spans 15 residues. Germline V gene lookup returns CDR1 ENHRY and CDR2 SYGVKD. CDR3 in DNA: TGTGCCATGTCCTCGACAGGGGGTAGCTCCTACGAGCAGTACTTC. It specifies CAMSSTGGSSYEQYF.

The table lists this clone with a few counts. The chain links TRBV5-5 to TRBJ2-3; 9 nucleotides line up with TRBD2. The CDR3 covers 15 residues. In germline, CDR1 is SGHKS, CDR2 YYEKEE (reference sequence). Losses at the gene ends were 5 bases for V and 2 bases for J; bases not matched to a gene: 6. CDR3 sequence reads: CASSPQREVTDTQYF. DNA for the CDR3: TGTGCCAGCAGTCCCCAGCGGGAGGTCACAGATACGCAGTATTTT.

This clone was counted a single time. The rearrangement links TRBV7-9 to TRBJ1-5; D not certain. The germline V gene has CDR1 SEHNR and CDR2 FQNEAQ (reference sequence). The CDR3 is made up of 16 amino acids. The V gene lost 5 bases and the J gene lost 3 bases, with 17 bases spanning the gap. The CDR3 bases are TGTGCCAGCAGCGATACGGGTCGGCAAAACAATCAGCCCCAGCATTTT. Translation gives CASSDTGRQNNQPQHF.

The chain links TRBV27 to TRBJ1-1; D call uncertain. Trimming removed 4 bases from V and 4 bases from J, with 16 bases in between. Germline V CDR1 and CDR2: MNHEY, SMNVEV (reference sequence). The CDR3 runs to 15 residues. The CDR3 is CASSSHARRGTEAFF. The DNA for the CDR3 is TGTGCCAGCAGTTCCCATGCACGGCGGGGCACTGAAGCTTTCTTT.